This T cell receptor beta chain came from a study of shared clonotypes between healthy human individuals. The germline V and J ends were trimmed by 1 base and 7 bases, with 11 bases remaining between them. This CDR3 has 15 amino acids. Germline CDR1 reads SEHNR; CDR2 reads FQNEAQ (reference sequence). TCRdb keeps only in-frame clones here, not all; method: immunoSEQ multiplex PCR. The sample lists around 2,000,000 clones; roughly 96% were seen once. Material for sequencing was naive CD4+ T cells sorted from blood. The subset denotes: CD45RA+ positively selected. The clonotype was recovered from a man aged 18 to 30 in good health. The chain uses TRBV7-9 and TRBJ1-6; D may be TRBD1 (5 bases). The CDR3 spells CASSLVGDQNSPLHF. CDR3 nucleotides: TGTGCCAGCAGCTTAGTTGGGGACCAGAATTCACCCCTCCACTTT.